A single sample gave rise to the 17 T cell receptor beta chains below, sequenced in a study of beta chain features in type 1 diabetes. The authors reverse transcribed all of the isolated RNA, so sequencing captured expressed TCRB transcripts. The table came from immunoSEQ multiplex PCR; TCRdb's copy has only in-frame clones and leaves some out. The profile shows 250,000 to 350,000 clones, 14% of them singletons. The sequenced sample was central memory CD4+ T cells from blood. The receptors come from a man aged 25 to 40 in good health.

This clone was found a few times. This chain connects TRBV6-5 to TRBJ2-3; no reliable D call. Trimming cost V 11 bases and J 2 bases, with 14 bases left between them. The CDR3 runs 13 residues. Germline CDR1 MNHEY, CDR2 SVGAGI. CDR3 nucleotide sequence: TGTGCCTCGAGCCCGGACGACACAGATACGCAGTATTTT. Amino acids: CASSPDDTDTQYF.

V and J are TRBV18 and TRBJ1-1; the D is unclear. The CDR3 is 14 residues long. In germline, CDR1 is KGHSH, CDR2 LQKENI. Trimming stripped 2 bases from V and 11 bases from J, with 18 bases between. The CDR3 is CASSPRWDSGGAFF. The CDR3, as DNA: TGTGCCAGCTCACCAAGATGGGATAGTGGCGGGGCTTTCTTT.

V usage is TRBV6-1 and J usage is TRBJ2-1; tentatively, D is TRBD2 (7 bases). The CDR3 is 14 amino acids. The germline V and J ends were trimmed by 0 bases and 9 bases, with 12 bases remaining between them. Germline CDR1 MNHNS, CDR2 SASEGT. CDR3 nucleotides: TGTGCCAGCAGTGAAGCAGGGGGGGTCGGTGAGCAGTTCTTC. This gives the protein CASSEAGGVGEQFF.

The sample holds a few counts of this clone. The V and J genes are TRBV6-5 and TRBJ1-4, with 8 bases lining up with TRBD1. Germline V gives CDR1 MNHEY, CDR2 SVGAGI. The CDR3 contains 12 residues. The junction had 3 bases not matched to a gene; V was cut back by 4 bases and J by 11 bases. The CDR3 protein is CASSFRTGKLFF. CDR3 DNA sequence: TGTGCCAGCAGTTTCAGGACAGGGAAACTGTTTTTT.

The chain carries TRBV28 and TRBJ1-6; maybe TRBD1 (5 bases). Germline-derived CDR1 and CDR2 are MDHEN and SYDVKM. The CDR3 has 14 residues. Trimming pared 3 bases from V and 9 bases from J, leaving 12 bases between. DNA of the CDR3: TGTGCCAGCAGTTTTCGGCAGGGAGTTTCACCCCTCCACTTT. It translates to CASSFRQGVSPLHF.

The sample holds a few counts of this clone. The chain is built from TRBV6-5 and TRBJ2-3, with D hard to call. Trimming cost V 2 bases and J 1 base, with 13 bases left between them. Germline V gives CDR1 MNHEY, CDR2 SVGAGI. This CDR3 spans 16 amino acids. The CDR3 is CASSYIDLLRTDTQYF. DNA of the CDR3: TGTGCCAGCAGTTACATCGACTTACTCCGCACAGATACGCAGTATTTT.

This sequence joins TRBV5-1 and TRBJ2-1, with unresolved D. Germline V gene data show CDR1 as SGHRS and CDR2 as YFSETQ. This CDR3 is built from 16 residues. V lost 0 bases to trimming and J lost 7 bases, with 17 bases between them. The CDR3 nucleotides read TGCGCCAGCAGCTTGGAGGCAAAGCACAACCTTAATGAGCAGTTCTTC. Translation: CASSLEAKHNLNEQFF. The full variable domain, with the rest looked up from reference TRBV5-1 and TRBJ2-1, is KAGVTQTPRYLIKTRGQQVTLSCSPISGHRSVSWYQQTPGQGLQFLFEYFSETQRNKGNFPGRFSGRQFSNSRSEMNVSTLELGDSALYLCASSLEAKHNLNEQFFGPGTRLTVL.

This clone came up a few times. Different DNA sequences within this sample yield the same CDR3. The chain carries TRBV7-2 and TRBJ2-5; D perhaps matches TRBD2 (5 bases). CDR1 SGHTA and CDR2 FQGNSA come from the germline V gene. Trimming left V 1 base short and J 4 bases short, with 10 bases between. The CDR3 runs to 14 residues. The CDR3 nucleotides are TGTGCCAGCAGCTTAGATCCGGGGTTAGAGACCCAGTACTTC. It yields the protein CASSLDPGLETQYF.

This clone was seen a handful of times. This chain connects TRBV9 to TRBJ2-7, with 7 bases that match TRBD1. The V gene's germline CDR1 is SGDLS and CDR2 YYNGEE. The CDR3 spans 15 residues. Losses at the gene ends were 4 bases for V and 0 bases for J; bases not matched to a gene: 7. The CDR3 bases are TGTGCCAGCAGCAGGGGACAGTTGAGCTCCTACGAGCAGTACTTC. This encodes CASSRGQLSSYEQYF.

This chain connects TRBV7-9 to TRBJ2-5, with no clear D. V dropped 5 bases and J dropped 10 bases, with 14 bases sitting between them. CDR1 SEHNR and CDR2 FQNEAQ come from the germline V gene (reference sequence). This CDR3 is built from 12 residues. CDR3 sequence (DNA): TGTGCCAGCAGCCACGAAAGGAGCAGCCAGTACTTC. It codes for CASSHERSSQYF.

The rearrangement joins TRBV10-3 to TRBJ1-3, with D unclear. Germline lookup yields CDR1 ENHRY and CDR2 SYGVKD. Trimming removed 2 bases at V and 8 bases at J, with 10 bases between. The CDR3 length is 13 residues. The CDR3 nucleotides are TGTGCCATCAGTGAGACTTTGGGAGACACCATATATTTT. Translation gives CAISETLGDTIYF.

The chain is built from TRBV19 and TRBJ1-2, with D perhaps TRBD1 (5 bases). V was clipped by 5 bases and J by 9 bases, with 22 bases between them. The germline CDR1 and CDR2 sequences are LNHDA and SQIVND (reference sequence). The CDR3 contains 15 residues. The CDR3 nucleotides read TGTGCCAGTAGTGAGCCCGGGACCGGGAGCCTGAGCTACACCTTC. The encoded protein is CASSEPGTGSLSYTF.

This clone was counted a few times. Other DNA sequences in the sample encode the same CDR3. In DNA, the CDR3 is TGTGCCAGCAGCTTATCGGGGGCTGGGGCCAACGTCCTGACTTTC. Amino acids: CASSLSGAGANVLTF. J is TRBJ2-6 and V is TRBV7-9, with D possibly TRBD2 on 6 matching bases. CDR3 length: 15 residues. CDR1 is SEHNR, CDR2 FQNEAQ, per germline (reference sequence). V was pared by 2 bases and J by 2 bases, with 7 bases between.

The V gene is TRBV14, the J gene TRBJ1-2; D perhaps matches TRBD1 (5 bases). The CDR3 is 15 amino acids. CDR1 SGHDN and CDR2 FVKESK come from the germline V gene. V lost 2 bases, J lost 7 bases, and 17 bases lay in between. The DNA for the CDR3 is TGTGCCAGCAGCCAACGCGAGAGCCTGAGGGGTGGCTACACCTTC. Protein: CASSQRESLRGGYTF.

Details on this clone: The junction differs from germline at one of its ends, possibly a read error. The rearrangement uses TRBV13 and TRBJ1-6, with 9 bases lining up with TRBD1. The CDR3 is made up of 15 amino acids. Germline V gene data show CDR1 as PRHDT and CDR2 as FYEKMQ (reference sequence). CDR3 in amino acids: CASSLGQGTNSPLHF. In DNA form, the CDR3 reads TGTGCCAGCAGCCTAGGACAGGGGACGAATTCACCCCTCCACTTT. Together with reference TRBV13 and TRBJ1-6, the CDR3 gives the full variable domain: AAGVIQSPRHLIKEKRETATLKCYPIPRHDTVYWYQQGPGQDPQFLISFYEKMQSDKGSIPDRFSAQQFSDYHSELNMSSLELGDSALYFCASSLGQGTNSPLHFGNGTRLTVT.

This clone was recorded a few times. This chain links TRBV19 with TRBJ1-3; D not resolved. The germline V gene has CDR1 LNHDA and CDR2 SQIVND (reference sequence). The CDR3 runs to 13 residues. V was shortened by 10 bases and J by 2 bases, with 12 bases between the two germline ends. The CDR3 DNA follows: TGTGCCACCTCCGTAGCGACTGGAAACACCATATATTTT. This codes for CATSVATGNTIYF.

The genes are TRBV6-6 and TRBJ2-7, with D perhaps matching TRBD1 (6 bases). Germline V lookup: CDR1 MNHNY, CDR2 SVGAGI (reference sequence). There are 14 residues in the CDR3. V lost 7 bases, J lost 4 bases, and 17 bases lay in between. CDR3: CASTKDRSAYEQYF. CDR3 coding DNA: TGTGCCAGCACCAAGGACAGATCAGCTTACGAGCAGTACTTC.